What follows are 6 T cell receptor beta chains derived from one specimen sequenced in a study of cytomegalovirus exposure and HLA in healthy donors. 13 Jbeta primers and 60 Vbeta primers were used for the PCR. Clones were read by immunoSEQ multiplex PCR, and TCRdb kept only the in-frame ones, dropping some. The sample has around 230,000 clones, 75% to 80% seen once. Input material: PBMCs. Receptor source: a male donor in good health and CMV-seronegative.

The chain links TRBV7-4 to TRBJ2-1, with 7 bases lining up with TRBD1. Germline CDR1 SGHVT, CDR2 SQSDAQ. The trim removed 3 bases at V and 3 bases at J, leaving 2 bases unmatched. The CDR3 covers 14 residues. DNA for the CDR3: TGTGCCAGCAGCTTCTACAGGGGCTACAATGAGCAGTTCTTC. This gives the protein CASSFYRGYNEQFF.

The rearrangement links TRBV28 to TRBJ1-2, with 9 bases fitting TRBD1. CDR1 is MDHEN and CDR2 is SYDVKM in the germline V gene. The CDR3 runs 14 residues. J gave up 6 bases and V 5 bases, and 7 bases lay outside the gene matches. DNA for the CDR3: TGTGCCAGCAGTCGTGGACAGGGGAGGGATGGCTACACCTTC. Amino acids: CASSRGQGRDGYTF.

The J gene is TRBJ2-2, the V gene TRBV6-4, with 8 bases identical to TRBD2. Germline CDR1 is MRHNA and CDR2 is SNTAGT. The CDR3 runs to 17 residues. J was trimmed by 5 bases and V by 5 bases; bases with no gene match: 13. The DNA of the CDR3 is TGTGCCAGCAGTCCCTTAGCGGGAACCACCCGGACCGGGGAGCTGTTTTTT. It encodes CASSPLAGTTRTGELFF.

The gene calls are TRBV7-6 and TRBJ2-7; no clear D gene. V was shortened by 5 bases and J by 0 bases, with 11 bases between the two germline ends. The CDR3 length is 14 residues. Germline V gene data show CDR1 as SGHVS and CDR2 as FNYEAQ. The CDR3 nucleotides read TGTGCCAGCAGCCCACTTGCCGGCTCCTACGAGCAGTACTTC. Translated: CASSPLAGSYEQYF. The whole variable domain, remainder taken from reference TRBV7-6 and TRBJ2-7, is GAGVSQSPRYKVTKRGQDVALRCDPISGHVSLYWYRQALGQGPEFLTYFNYEAQQDKSGLPNDRFSAERPEGSISTLTIQRTEQRDSAMYRCASSPLAGSYEQYFGPGTRLTVT.

The V and J genes are TRBV10-3 and TRBJ2-7; 10 nucleotides match TRBD1. Germline loops: CDR1 ENHRY, CDR2 SYGVKD. CDR3 length: 16 residues. V gave up 0 bases and J gave up 5 bases; unmatched junction bases: 7. The CDR3 DNA follows: TGTGCCATCAGTGAGTCGACTCCAGGGACAGGGGACGAGCAGTACTTC. This translates into CAISESTPGTGDEQYF.

The chain couples TRBV4-3 to TRBJ2-7; TRBD1 is a possible D gene (6 bases). The CDR3 runs 15 residues. Trimming removed 3 bases from V and 4 bases from J, with 16 bases in between. The germline CDR1 and CDR2 sequences are LGHNA and YSLEER. The CDR3 bases are TGCGCCAGCAGCCACCCTCCCGGACAGCTGTACGAGCAGTACTTC. Amino acid sequence: CASSHPPGQLYEQYF.